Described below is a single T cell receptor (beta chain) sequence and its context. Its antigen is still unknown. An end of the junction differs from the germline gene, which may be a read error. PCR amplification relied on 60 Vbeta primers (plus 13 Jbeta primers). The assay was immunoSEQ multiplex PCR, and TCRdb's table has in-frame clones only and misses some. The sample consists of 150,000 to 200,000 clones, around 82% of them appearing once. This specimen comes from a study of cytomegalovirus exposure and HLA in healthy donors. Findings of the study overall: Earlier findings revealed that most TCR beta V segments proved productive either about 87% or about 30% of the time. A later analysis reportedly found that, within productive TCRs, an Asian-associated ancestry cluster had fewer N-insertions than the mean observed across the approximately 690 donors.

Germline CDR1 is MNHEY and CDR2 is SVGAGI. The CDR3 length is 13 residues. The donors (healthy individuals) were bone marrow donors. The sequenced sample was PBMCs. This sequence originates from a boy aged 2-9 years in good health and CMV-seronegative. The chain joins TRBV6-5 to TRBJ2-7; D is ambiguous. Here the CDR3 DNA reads TGTGCCAGCAGTTACTCGATGCAACTTGTACTGTTCTTC. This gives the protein CASSYSMQLVLFF.